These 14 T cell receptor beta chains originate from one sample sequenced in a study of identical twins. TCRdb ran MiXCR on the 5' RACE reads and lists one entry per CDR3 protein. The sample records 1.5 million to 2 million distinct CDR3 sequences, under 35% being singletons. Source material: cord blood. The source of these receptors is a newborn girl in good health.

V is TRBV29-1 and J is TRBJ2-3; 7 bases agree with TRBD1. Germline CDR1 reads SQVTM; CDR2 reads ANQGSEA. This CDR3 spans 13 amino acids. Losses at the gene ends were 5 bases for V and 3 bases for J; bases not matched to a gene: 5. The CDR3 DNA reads TGCAGCGTTAGGGTCAGGGGGACAGATACGCAGTATTTT. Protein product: CSVRVRGTDTQYF.

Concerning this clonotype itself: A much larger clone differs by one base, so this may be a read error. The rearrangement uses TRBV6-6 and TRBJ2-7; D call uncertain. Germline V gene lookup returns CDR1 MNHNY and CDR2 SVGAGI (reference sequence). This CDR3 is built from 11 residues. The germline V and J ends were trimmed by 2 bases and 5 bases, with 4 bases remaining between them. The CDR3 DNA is TGTGCCAGCAGTTACGCCCACGAGCAGTACTTC. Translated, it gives CASSYAHEQYF.

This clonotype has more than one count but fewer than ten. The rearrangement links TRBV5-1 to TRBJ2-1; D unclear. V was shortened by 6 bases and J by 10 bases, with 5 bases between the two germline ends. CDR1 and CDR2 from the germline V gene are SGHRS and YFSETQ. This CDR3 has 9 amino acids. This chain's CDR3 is CASIQEQFF. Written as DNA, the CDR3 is TGCGCCAGCATCCAAGAGCAGTTCTTC.

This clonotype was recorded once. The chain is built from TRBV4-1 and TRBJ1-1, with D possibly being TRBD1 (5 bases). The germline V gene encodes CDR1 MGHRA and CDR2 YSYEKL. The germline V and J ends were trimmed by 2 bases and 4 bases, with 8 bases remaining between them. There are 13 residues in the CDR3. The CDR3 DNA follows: TGCGCCAGCAGCCAATTTCAGGGCACTGAAGCTTTCTTT. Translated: CASSQFQGTEAFF.

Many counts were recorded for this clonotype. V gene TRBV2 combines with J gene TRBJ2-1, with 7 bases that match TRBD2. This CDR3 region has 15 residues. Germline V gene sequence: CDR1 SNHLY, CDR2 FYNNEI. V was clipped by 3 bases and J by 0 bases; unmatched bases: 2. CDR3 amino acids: CASSDRGSSYNEQFF. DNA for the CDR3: TGTGCCAGCAGTGATCGCGGGAGCTCCTACAATGAGCAGTTCTTC.

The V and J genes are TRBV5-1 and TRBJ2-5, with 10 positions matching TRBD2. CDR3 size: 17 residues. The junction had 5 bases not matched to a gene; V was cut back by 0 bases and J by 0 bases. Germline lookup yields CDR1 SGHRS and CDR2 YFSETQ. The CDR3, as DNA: TGCGCCAGCAGCTTGGCCCGGACTAGCGGACACCAAGAGACCCAGTACTTC. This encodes CASSLARTSGHQETQYF.

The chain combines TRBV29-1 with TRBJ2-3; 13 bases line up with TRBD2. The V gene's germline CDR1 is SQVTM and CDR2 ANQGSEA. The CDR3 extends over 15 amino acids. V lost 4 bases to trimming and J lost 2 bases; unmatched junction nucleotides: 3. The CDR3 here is CSVAGTSGATDTQYF. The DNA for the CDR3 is TGCAGCGTTGCTGGGACTAGCGGGGCCACAGATACGCAGTATTTT.

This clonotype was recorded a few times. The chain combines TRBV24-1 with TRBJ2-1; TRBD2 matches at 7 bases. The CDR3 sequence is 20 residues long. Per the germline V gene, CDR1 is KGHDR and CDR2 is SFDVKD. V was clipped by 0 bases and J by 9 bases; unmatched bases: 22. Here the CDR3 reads CATSDLHGGRGVAGNGEQFF. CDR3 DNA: TGTGCCACCAGTGATTTGCACGGGGGGAGGGGTGTCGCAGGGAACGGTGAGCAGTTCTTC.

The CDR3 protein is CSRVSQGRYGYTF. As DNA, the CDR3 is TGCAGCAGGGTGTCCCAGGGGCGGTATGGCTACACCTTC. V usage is TRBV20-1 and J usage is TRBJ1-2, with TRBD1 as a possible D gene (6 bases). CDR1 is DFQATT and CDR2 is SNEGSKA in the germline V gene (reference sequence). The CDR3 loop spans 13 amino acids.

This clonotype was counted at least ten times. The CDR3 DNA is TGTGCCAGCAGGAGGAGGGATAATGAAAAACTGTTTTTT. Encoded protein: CASRRRDNEKLFF. The J gene is TRBJ1-4, the V gene TRBV12-3 or TRBV12-4; no clear D gene. V shed 6 bases and J shed 4 bases, with 9 bases lying between them. The CDR3 consists of 13 residues.

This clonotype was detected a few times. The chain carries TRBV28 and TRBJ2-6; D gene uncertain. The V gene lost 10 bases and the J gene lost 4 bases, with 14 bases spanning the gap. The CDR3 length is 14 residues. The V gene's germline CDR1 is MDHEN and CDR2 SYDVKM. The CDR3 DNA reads TGTGCCACCGTAAGTGCAGGCGGGGCCAACGTCCTGACTTTC. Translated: CATVSAGGANVLTF. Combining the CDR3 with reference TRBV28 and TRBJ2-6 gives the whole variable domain DVKVTQSSRYLVKRTGEKVFLECVQDMDHENMFWYRQDPGLGLRLIYFSYDVKMKEKGDIPEGYSVSREKKERFSLILESASTNQTSMYLCATVSAGGANVLTFGAGSRLTVL.

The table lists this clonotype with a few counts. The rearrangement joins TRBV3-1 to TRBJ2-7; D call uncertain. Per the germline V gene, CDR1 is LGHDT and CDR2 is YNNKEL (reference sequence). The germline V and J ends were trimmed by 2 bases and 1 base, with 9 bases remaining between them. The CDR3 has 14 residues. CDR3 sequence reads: CASSQWPVSYEQYF. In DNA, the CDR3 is TGTGCCAGCAGCCAATGGCCGGTTTCCTACGAGCAGTACTTC.

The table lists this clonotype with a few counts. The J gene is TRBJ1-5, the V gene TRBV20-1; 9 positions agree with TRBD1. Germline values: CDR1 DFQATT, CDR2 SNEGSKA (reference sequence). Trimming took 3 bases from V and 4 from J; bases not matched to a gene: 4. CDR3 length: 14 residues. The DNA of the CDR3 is TGCAGTGCTAGCCGGGACAGGGCGAATCAGCCCCAGCATTTT. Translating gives CSASRDRANQPQHF.

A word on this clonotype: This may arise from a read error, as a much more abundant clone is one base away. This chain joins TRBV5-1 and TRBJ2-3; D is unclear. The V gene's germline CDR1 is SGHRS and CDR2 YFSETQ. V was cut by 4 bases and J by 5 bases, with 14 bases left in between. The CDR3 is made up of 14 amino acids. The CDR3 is CASSVRPRGDTQYF. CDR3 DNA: TGCGCCAGCAGCGTGAGACCACGCGGAGATACGCAGTATTTT.